These T cell receptor beta chains were read from a single sample in a study of blood T cell repertoires in COVID-19. Assay used: immunoSEQ multiplex PCR; TCRdb lists only in-frame clones, some missing. The profile shows about 280,000 clones, approximately 84% of them singletons. Sequenced input: peripheral blood. These receptors came from a woman in her thirties who had recovered from COVID-19. CDR3s include the opening cysteine and the closing phenylalanine or tryptophan. The D gene is left open where the match is weak. Size values are once, few and many counts, or a class for expanded clones, and some rows have none.

v_call	d_call	j_call	clone_size	cdr3_nt	cdr3_aa
TRBV27	NA	TRBJ1-2	NA	TGTGCCAGCAGGACAGGTTTTAACTATGGCTACACCTTC	CASRTGFNYGYTF
TRBV7-2	TRBD1	TRBJ1-2	NA	TGTGCCAGCAGCGCGCGAGGGCAGGGGGCGTTTGGCTACACCTTC	CASSARGQGAFGYTF
TRBV6-5	NA	TRBJ2-2	NA	TGTGCCAGCAGTTATGGGGGGACCGGGGAGCTGTTTTTT	CASSYGGTGELFF
TRBV6-5	NA	TRBJ2-5	NA	TGTGCCAGCAGTTACTCGCGAGGGCTCCAAGAGACCCAGTACTTC	CASSYSRGLQETQYF
TRBV28	NA	TRBJ1-2	NA	TGTGCCAGCAGTTTATCAGCGCGGGGACGGGCTGGCTACACCTTC	CASSLSARGRAGYTF
TRBV5-4	TRBD2	TRBJ2-1	NA	TGTGCCAGCAGCCCAGGGACTAGCGGGAGCGGAGGAGAGCAGTTCTTC	CASSPGTSGSGGEQFF
TRBV4-1	NA	TRBJ2-5	NA	TGCGCCAGCAGCCCAGCCGCAGGCAAAGGTGGGACCCAGTACTTC	CASSPAAGKGGTQYF
TRBV5-8	NA	TRBJ2-1	NA	TGTGCCAGCAGCTTGGTTTCGAGGGAGCAGTTCTTC	CASSLVSREQFF
TRBV5-6	NA	TRBJ2-1	NA	TGTGCCAGCAGCTGGGTTAGCGACCATGAGCAGTTCTTC	CASSWVSDHEQFF
TRBV28	NA	TRBJ2-7	once	TGTGCCAGCAGTTTATGGGTGTTCGGGGATCCTAAAAGCTCCTACGAGCAGTACTTC	CASSLWVFGDPKSSYEQYF
TRBV11-2	NA	TRBJ2-6	NA	TGTGCCAGCAGCTTCGGTTACTCTGGGGCCAACGTCCTGACTTTC	CASSFGYSGANVLTF
TRBV3-1/TRBV3-2	NA	TRBJ1-5	NA	TGTGCCAGCAGCCAAGCGTGGGGAGCTCAGCCCCAGCATTTT	CASSQAWGAQPQHF
TRBV27	NA	TRBJ2-1	NA	TGTGCCAGCAGTTTAAAATTGGGTCGAGGCTACAATGAGCAGTTCTTC	CASSLKLGRGYNEQFF
TRBV7-7	NA	TRBJ1-2	NA	TGTGCTAGCAGCTTAGATTGGAGGAGGGGCTATGGCTACACCTTC	CASSLDWRRGYGYTF
TRBV5-1	NA	TRBJ1-4	NA	TGCGCCAGCAGCCCACAGGGACGGGGAGAAAAACTGTTTTTT	CASSPQGRGEKLFF
TRBV27	NA	TRBJ2-5	NA	TGTGCCAGCAGCACGGGACATTGGGAGACCCAGTACTTC	CASSTGHWETQYF
TRBV4-3	NA	TRBJ1-5	once	TGCGCCAGCAGCCAAGACAGGGCTGACAATCAGCCCCAGCATTTT	CASSQDRADNQPQHF
TRBV5-1	NA	TRBJ2-1	NA	TGCGCCAGCAGCTTGGAACTAGTAAGAAACAATGAGCAGTTCTTC	CASSLELVRNNEQFF